This TCR beta chain was profiled in a study of ipilimumab plus nivolumab after autologous stem cell transplantation. At the level of the study: Both relapsed and primary refractory DLBCL were included. Regarding the study as a whole: Per the authors, repertoire, Treg and microbiota data justify further study.

Germline CDR1 reads SNHLY; CDR2 reads FYNNEI. The CDR3 is 14 amino acids. Trimming cost V 2 bases and J 5 bases, with 12 bases left between them. The table came from immunoSEQ multiplex PCR; TCRdb's copy has only in-frame clones and leaves some out. The sample carries fewer than 95,000 clones, around 80% recorded once. Concerning this clone: The antigen is unknown.

Patients got ipilimumab 1 mg/kg beginning 14 to 28 days post-transplant. Through week 26, nivolumab 3 mg/kg IV was given weeks 1, 4, 7, 10, then biweekly. The source material was PBMCs, sampled in a trial of ipilimumab plus nivolumab as post-transplant consolidation. This TCR derives from a male donor with diffuse large B-cell lymphoma. The chain has TRBV2 and TRBJ1-1; no reliable D call. The CDR3: CASSEKGGLTEAFF. As DNA, the CDR3 is TGTGCCAGCAGTGAAAAGGGAGGCCTGACTGAAGCTTTCTTT.